This is a list of T cell receptor beta chains from one sample in a study of cytomegalovirus exposure and HLA in healthy donors. Produced via immunoSEQ multiplex PCR; TCRdb's table is partial and in-frame only. The data show some 100,000 clones, around 80% seen once. Sequences were obtained from PBMCs. All receptors derive from a male donor in good health and CMV-seropositive. CDR3s include the opening cysteine and the closing phenylalanine or tryptophan. A D gene is named only where the DNA matches it firmly. Clone size, where shown, is once, few, many, or a class for clones that have expanded.

v_call: TRBV23-1; d_call: TRBD1; clone_size: -; j_call: TRBJ2-1; cdr3_aa: CASTRRRGQGSFYEQFF; cdr3_nt: TGCGCCAGCACCCGAAGGAGGGGACAGGGATCCTTTTATGAGCAGTTCTTC
v_call: TRBV5-1; d_call: -; clone_size: -; j_call: TRBJ1-5; cdr3_aa: CASSLGTEGQPQHF; cdr3_nt: TGCGCCAGCAGCCTGGGGACGGAGGGACAGCCCCAGCATTTT
v_call: TRBV5-1; d_call: -; clone_size: -; j_call: TRBJ1-1; cdr3_aa: CASSAYAGSNSEAFF; cdr3_nt: TGCGCCAGCAGCGCTTATGCTGGGAGTAATTCTGAAGCTTTCTTT
v_call: TRBV4-3; d_call: TRBD1; clone_size: -; j_call: TRBJ2-5; cdr3_aa: CASSQEAGGWKTQYF; cdr3_nt: TGCGCCAGCAGCCAAGAAGCAGGGGGCTGGAAGACCCAGTACTTC
v_call: TRBV4-1; d_call: TRBD2; clone_size: once; j_call: TRBJ2-7; cdr3_aa: CASSQEASGAYEQYF; cdr3_nt: TGCGCCAGCAGCCAAGAGGCTAGCGGGGCCTACGAGCAGTACTTC
v_call: TRBV6-5; d_call: -; clone_size: -; j_call: TRBJ2-1; cdr3_aa: CASSTGGGHYNEQFF; cdr3_nt: TGTGCCAGCAGTACTGGGGGGGGGCATTACAATGAGCAGTTCTTC
v_call: TRBV9; d_call: -; clone_size: -; j_call: TRBJ2-3; cdr3_aa: CASSVRGQSTDTQYF; cdr3_nt: TGTGCCAGCAGCGTCCGAGGGCAAAGCACAGATACGCAGTATTTT
v_call: TRBV4-2; d_call: TRBD1; clone_size: -; j_call: TRBJ1-4; cdr3_aa: CASSHGQGAVEKLFF; cdr3_nt: TGTGCCAGCAGCCACGGACAGGGGGCCGTAGAAAAACTGTTTTTT
v_call: TRBV29-1; d_call: TRBD2; clone_size: -; j_call: TRBJ2-1; cdr3_aa: CSVASGAGLYNEQFF; cdr3_nt: TGCAGCGTTGCTAGCGGGGCGGGCCTATACAATGAGCAGTTCTTC
v_call: TRBV7-2; d_call: -; clone_size: -; j_call: TRBJ2-7; cdr3_aa: CASSLEGRGYEQYF; cdr3_nt: TGTGCCAGCAGCTTGGAGGGCAGGGGGTACGAGCAGTACTTC
v_call: TRBV7-7; d_call: -; clone_size: -; j_call: TRBJ2-1; cdr3_aa: CASSFLRSDEQFF; cdr3_nt: TGTGCTAGCAGCTTCTTAAGGAGCGATGAGCAGTTCTTC
v_call: TRBV27; d_call: TRBD1; clone_size: once; j_call: TRBJ2-2; cdr3_aa: CASSPGTGVHTGELFF; cdr3_nt: TGTGCCAGCAGTCCAGGGACAGGGGTACACACCGGGGAGCTGTTTTTT
v_call: TRBV15; d_call: -; clone_size: -; j_call: TRBJ2-1; cdr3_aa: CATTTSALEQFF; cdr3_nt: TGTGCCACCACCACCAGCGCCTTAGAGCAGTTCTTC
v_call: TRBV7-9; d_call: TRBD1; clone_size: few; j_call: TRBJ2-6; cdr3_aa: CASSMTGGLQGANVLTF; cdr3_nt: TGTGCCAGCAGTATGACAGGGGGCTTGCAAGGGGCCAACGTCCTGACTTTC
v_call: TRBV5-6; d_call: TRBD1; clone_size: -; j_call: TRBJ2-5; cdr3_aa: CASRQTGDQETQYF; cdr3_nt: TGTGCCAGTAGACAAACAGGGGACCAAGAGACCCAGTACTTC
v_call: TRBV7-9; d_call: -; clone_size: once; j_call: TRBJ1-1; cdr3_aa: CASSFAGTEAFF; cdr3_nt: TGTGCCAGCAGCTTCGCCGGCACTGAAGCTTTCTTT
v_call: TRBV7-9; d_call: -; clone_size: few; j_call: TRBJ1-2; cdr3_aa: CASSLPGYGYTF; cdr3_nt: TGTGCCAGCAGCTTACCCGGCTATGGCTACACCTTC
v_call: TRBV28; d_call: -; clone_size: few; j_call: TRBJ1-5; cdr3_aa: CAHRAAGGFQPQHF; cdr3_nt: TGTGCCCACCGCGCAGCGGGGGGTTTCCAGCCCCAGCATTTT
v_call: TRBV13; d_call: -; clone_size: few; j_call: TRBJ1-1; cdr3_aa: CASSLLTGSSF; cdr3_nt: TGTGCCAGCAGCTTACTCACAGGTTCTAGCTTT
v_call: TRBV23-1; d_call: -; clone_size: once; j_call: TRBJ2-1; cdr3_aa: CASSQTGLNEQFF; cdr3_nt: TGCGCCAGCAGTCAGACAGGTCTTAATGAGCAGTTCTTC
v_call: TRBV7-2; d_call: -; clone_size: -; j_call: TRBJ2-7; cdr3_aa: CASSFLGAGEQYF; cdr3_nt: TGTGCCAGCAGCTTCCTAGGGGCCGGAGAGCAGTACTTC
v_call: TRBV7-9; d_call: TRBD1; clone_size: -; j_call: TRBJ1-6; cdr3_aa: CASTSRTGEVSPLHF; cdr3_nt: TGTGCCAGCACCTCACGGACAGGGGAGGTGTCACCCCTCCACTTT
v_call: TRBV29-1; d_call: -; clone_size: -; j_call: TRBJ2-2; cdr3_aa: CSALGLGNTGELFF; cdr3_nt: TGCAGCGCCCTCGGACTCGGGAACACCGGGGAGCTGTTTTTT
v_call: TRBV5-1; d_call: TRBD2; clone_size: -; j_call: TRBJ2-1; cdr3_aa: CASSLGLAGGRGEQFF; cdr3_nt: TGCGCCAGCAGCTTGGGACTAGCGGGGGGGCGGGGTGAGCAGTTCTTC
v_call: TRBV5-4; d_call: TRBD2; clone_size: -; j_call: TRBJ2-3; cdr3_aa: CASSSSGGSTDTQYF; cdr3_nt: TGTGCCAGCAGCTCTAGCGGGGGGAGCACAGATACGCAGTATTTT
v_call: TRBV30; d_call: -; clone_size: few; j_call: TRBJ1-1; cdr3_aa: CAWSVQGNTEAFF; cdr3_nt: TGTGCCTGGAGTGTACAGGGGAACACTGAAGCTTTCTTT
v_call: TRBV5-1; d_call: TRBD1; clone_size: -; j_call: TRBJ2-2; cdr3_aa: CASSSSRGGGTGELFF; cdr3_nt: TGCGCCAGCAGCTCCTCGAGAGGGGGCGGGACCGGGGAGCTGTTTTTT
v_call: TRBV18; d_call: -; clone_size: -; j_call: TRBJ1-5; cdr3_aa: CASSPSGGNQPQHF; cdr3_nt: TGTGCCAGCTCACCGTCGGGAGGCAATCAGCCCCAGCATTTT
v_call: TRBV19; d_call: -; clone_size: few; j_call: TRBJ1-4; cdr3_aa: CASSRGDKLFF; cdr3_nt: TGTGCCAGTAGTCGGGGAGACAAACTGTTTTTT
v_call: TRBV7-7; d_call: -; clone_size: -; j_call: TRBJ2-5; cdr3_aa: CASSLQGQETQYF; cdr3_nt: TGTGCTAGCAGCTTGCAGGGCCAAGAGACCCAGTACTTC
v_call: TRBV5-6; d_call: -; clone_size: -; j_call: TRBJ1-1; cdr3_aa: CASSLAAGDTEAFF; cdr3_nt: TGTGCCAGCAGCTTGGCAGCGGGAGACACTGAAGCTTTCTTT
v_call: TRBV7-2; d_call: -; clone_size: -; j_call: TRBJ1-5; cdr3_aa: CASSPFNQPQHF; cdr3_nt: TGTGCCAGCAGCCCCTTCAATCAGCCCCAGCATTTT
v_call: TRBV4-3; d_call: -; clone_size: few; j_call: TRBJ1-1; cdr3_aa: CASSQDARGFEEAFF; cdr3_nt: TGCGCCAGCAGCCAAGATGCCAGGGGTTTCGAGGAAGCTTTCTTT
v_call: TRBV21-1; d_call: -; clone_size: -; j_call: TRBJ2-2; cdr3_aa: CASTKPGQGAPGELFF; cdr3_nt: TGTGCCAGCACCAAACCGGGACAGGGGGCTCCCGGGGAGCTGTTTTTT
v_call: TRBV7-8; d_call: TRBD1; clone_size: -; j_call: TRBJ1-5; cdr3_aa: CASSLVFETGWDQPQHF; cdr3_nt: TGTGCCAGCAGCTTAGTCTTTGAGACAGGGTGGGATCAGCCCCAGCATTTT
v_call: TRBV30; d_call: TRBD1; clone_size: -; j_call: TRBJ2-1; cdr3_aa: CAWSARTGVYNEQFF; cdr3_nt: TGTGCCTGGAGCGCGAGGACAGGGGTTTACAATGAGCAGTTCTTC
v_call: TRBV11-3; d_call: TRBD2; clone_size: -; j_call: TRBJ2-3; cdr3_aa: CASSLAGGSTDTQYF; cdr3_nt: TGTGCCAGCAGCTTAGCGGGGGGTAGCACAGATACGCAGTATTTT
v_call: TRBV7-6; d_call: TRBD2; clone_size: once; j_call: TRBJ2-5; cdr3_aa: CASSLGSGGVLETQYF; cdr3_nt: TGTGCCAGCAGCTTAGGTAGCGGGGGGGTTCTGGAGACCCAGTACTTC
v_call: TRBV19; d_call: -; clone_size: -; j_call: TRBJ1-5; cdr3_aa: CASTRTAWGQPQHF; cdr3_nt: TGTGCCAGTACCCGGACAGCATGGGGCCAGCCCCAGCATTTT
v_call: TRBV11-2; d_call: -; clone_size: -; j_call: TRBJ2-1; cdr3_aa: CASSRPGLSSYNEQFF; cdr3_nt: TGTGCCAGCAGTCGACCGGGACTGAGCTCCTACAATGAGCAGTTCTTC
v_call: TRBV25-1; d_call: TRBD1; clone_size: once; j_call: TRBJ1-6; cdr3_aa: CASSDNRDRVNSPLHF; cdr3_nt: TGTGCCAGCAGTGATAACCGGGACAGGGTTAATTCACCCCTCCACTTT
v_call: TRBV29-1; d_call: -; clone_size: few; j_call: TRBJ1-1; cdr3_aa: CSVEVSMPEAFF; cdr3_nt: TGCAGCGTTGAAGTGAGTATGCCTGAAGCTTTCTTT
v_call: TRBV2; d_call: -; clone_size: -; j_call: TRBJ1-1; cdr3_aa: CASSYRDETEAFF; cdr3_nt: TGTGCCAGCAGTTACAGGGACGAAACTGAAGCTTTCTTT
v_call: TRBV4-1; d_call: -; clone_size: -; j_call: TRBJ1-5; cdr3_aa: CASSPRRQLLGPQHF; cdr3_nt: TGCGCCAGCAGCCCCCGGCGACAGCTTTTGGGGCCCCAGCATTTT
v_call: TRBV7-9; d_call: TRBD1; clone_size: -; j_call: TRBJ1-3; cdr3_aa: CASSLGGQGGNTIYF; cdr3_nt: TGTGCCAGCAGCTTAGGGGGACAGGGAGGCAACACCATATATTTT
v_call: TRBV27; d_call: -; clone_size: -; j_call: TRBJ1-1; cdr3_aa: CASSSSTGYSEAFF; cdr3_nt: TGTGCCAGCAGTTCCTCCACAGGGTACTCTGAAGCTTTCTTT
v_call: TRBV7-2; d_call: -; clone_size: -; j_call: TRBJ1-1; cdr3_aa: CASSLVLTGPGSEAFF; cdr3_nt: TGTGCCAGCAGCTTAGTCCTTACAGGGCCCGGCTCTGAAGCTTTCTTT
v_call: TRBV7-2; d_call: -; clone_size: -; j_call: TRBJ1-2; cdr3_aa: CASSLRREDYGYTF; cdr3_nt: TGTGCCAGCAGCTTGAGACGGGAAGACTATGGCTACACCTTC
v_call: TRBV29-1; d_call: TRBD1; clone_size: -; j_call: TRBJ1-4; cdr3_aa: CSSRTGGNEKLFF; cdr3_nt: TGCAGCTCCAGGACAGGGGGCAATGAAAAACTGTTTTTT
v_call: TRBV2; d_call: -; clone_size: once; j_call: TRBJ2-7; cdr3_aa: CASSSDSGFEQYF; cdr3_nt: TGTGCCAGCAGTTCTGATTCCGGGTTCGAGCAGTACTTC
v_call: TRBV2; d_call: -; clone_size: -; j_call: TRBJ2-2; cdr3_aa: CASSRTENTGELFF; cdr3_nt: TGTGCCAGCAGTCGGACAGAGAACACCGGGGAGCTGTTTTTT
v_call: TRBV4-1; d_call: TRBD1; clone_size: -; j_call: TRBJ2-7; cdr3_aa: CASSQVLGVKGQGYEQYF; cdr3_nt: TGCGCCAGCAGCCAAGTACTAGGGGTGAAGGGACAGGGCTACGAGCAGTACTTC
v_call: TRBV11-2; d_call: -; clone_size: -; j_call: TRBJ2-2; cdr3_aa: CASSLEGQNTGELFF; cdr3_nt: TGTGCCAGCAGCTTAGAGGGGCAGAACACCGGGGAGCTGTTTTTT
v_call: TRBV19; d_call: -; clone_size: few; j_call: TRBJ1-1; cdr3_aa: CASSIQGGVNTEAFF; cdr3_nt: TGTGCCAGTAGTATACAGGGAGGAGTGAACACTGAAGCTTTCTTT
v_call: TRBV12-5; d_call: -; clone_size: -; j_call: TRBJ2-5; cdr3_aa: CASGPPGETQYF; cdr3_nt: TGTGCTAGTGGTCCGCCCGGAGAGACCCAGTACTTC
v_call: TRBV10-2; d_call: -; clone_size: -; j_call: TRBJ2-7; cdr3_aa: CASSEWKGDEQYF; cdr3_nt: TGCGCCAGCAGTGAGTGGAAGGGGGATGAGCAGTACTTC
v_call: TRBV18; d_call: TRBD1; clone_size: -; j_call: TRBJ1-1; cdr3_aa: CASSPPWTGVRTEAFF; cdr3_nt: TGTGCCAGCTCACCTCCCTGGACAGGGGTACGGACTGAAGCTTTCTTT
v_call: TRBV7-2; d_call: -; clone_size: -; j_call: TRBJ2-3; cdr3_aa: CASSSQRDTQYF; cdr3_nt: TGTGCCAGCAGCTCACAGAGAGATACGCAGTATTTT
v_call: TRBV15; d_call: -; clone_size: -; j_call: TRBJ2-7; cdr3_aa: CATSRETDSYEQYF; cdr3_nt: TGTGCCACCAGCAGAGAAACAGACTCCTACGAGCAGTACTTC